This TCR beta chain derives from a study of cytomegalovirus exposure and HLA in healthy donors. General study results and limits: Later on, an analysis found that several of the most significant clusters appeared to be linked to common viral pathogens, which included parvovirus B19. TCR sequences were mostly rare, though some public TCRs occurred in many donors. Beyond CMV serostatus, there was no information to go on about immune exposure.

As to this clone: Its antigen is unidentified.

Germline V gives CDR1 SGDLS, CDR2 YYNGEE. Trimming removed 1 base at V and 10 bases at J, with 12 bases between. This CDR3 has 13 amino acids. PCR primers comprised 60 Vbeta and 13 Jbeta primers. The method was immunoSEQ multiplex PCR; TCRdb's version includes in-frame clones alone and lacks a portion of them. The repertoire consists of some 110,000 clones, with about 80% occurring once and the leading ten covering around 4%. This clonotype was obtained from a man aged 35 to 55 in good health and CMV-seronegative. V gene TRBV9 combines with J gene TRBJ2-1, with D tentatively TRBD2 (6 bases). Sequenced: PBMCs. CDR3 DNA sequence: TGTGCCAGCAGCGTAAATACCGCGGGGGAGCAGTTCTTC. Encoded protein: CASSVNTAGEQFF.